These 4 T cell receptor beta chains were all obtained from the same sample, sequenced in a study of CD8 T cells in ankylosing spondylitis. Study-wide results and caveats: Roughly eight highly homologous variants made up a TCR beta motif that seemed to typify ankylosing spondylitis blood.

No antigen is known for these receptors. TCRdb itself ran the 5' RACE reads through MiXCR, one entry per CDR3 protein. The data hold 500,000 to 650,000 distinct CDR3 sequences, with roughly 5.3% observed a single time. Sequenced sample: blood, either unsorted or a sorted T cell fraction (not recorded which). Receptors originate from a male donor with ankylosing spondylitis.

This clonotype has a count of ten or more. The V call is TRBV12-3 or TRBV12-4, the J call TRBJ1-2; D remains ambiguous. Between the trimmed V and J ends, which lost 3 bases and 5 bases, there was a span of 10 bases. CDR3 length equals 13 residues. The CDR3 sequence: CASSFLRRYGYTF. CDR3 DNA: TGTGCCAGCAGTTTCCTCAGGAGATATGGCTACACCTTC.

As to this clonotype: A much larger clone sits a single nucleotide away, making a read error possible. This CDR3 fails to terminate in the conserved phenylalanine or tryptophan, so it likely reflects a read error. The rearrangement links TRBV4-1 to TRBJ2-1; 8 bases are a match to TRBD2. The CDR3 length is 16 residues. In germline, CDR1 is MGHRA, CDR2 YSYEKL. The trim removed 1 base at V and 7 bases at J, leaving 9 bases unmatched. For the CDR3, the DNA is TGCGCCAGCAGCCAAGTCCATAGCGGGGATCCTAATGAGCAGTTCATC. Protein: CASSQVHSGDPNEQFI.

This clonotype was counted many times. The chain couples TRBV5-1 to TRBJ2-7, with 12 bases identical to TRBD2. After removal of 4 bases from V and 0 bases from J, the junction contained 5 bases not matched to a gene. CDR3 length: 16 amino acids. In germline, CDR1 is SGHRS, CDR2 YFSETQ. In DNA, the CDR3 is TGCGCCAGCAGCGGTGGACTAGCGGGGTTCTCCTACGAGCAGTACTTC. This codes for CASSGGLAGFSYEQYF.

This clonotype was observed many times. The chain links TRBV20-1 to TRBJ2-1; 11 bases align to TRBD2. V gave up 1 base and J gave up 6 bases; unmatched junction bases: 20. Germline assignment: CDR1 DFQATT and CDR2 SNEGSKA (reference sequence). CDR3 length: 20 amino acids. The CDR3 here is CSARAKPTSGALLQTNEQFF. CDR3 nucleotide sequence: TGCAGTGCTAGAGCAAAACCGACTAGCGGGGCCTTACTTCAAACCAATGAGCAGTTCTTC.